The clone carrying this T cell receptor beta chain was seen a few times. As yet, its antigen is unknown. V lost 1 base to trimming and J lost 3 bases; unmatched junction nucleotides: 5. The CDR3 is made up of 15 amino acids. Germline loops: CDR1 SGHTA, CDR2 FQGNSA. TCRdb reprocessed the reads via MiXCR and lists one record per CDR3 protein. The data contain about 500,000 distinct CDR3 sequences, about 33% of them singletons. The sample is drawn from a study of T cell repertoires in cytomegalovirus infection. Study outcomes and limitations: Accumulated public TCR beta family frequency recognized individuals carrying CMV together with the relevant HLA.

This chain joins TRBV7-2 and TRBJ2-7, with 8 bases aligning to TRBD2. The receptor comes from a human donor in good health (CMV status not recorded). Some clones in this sample may be carry-over from other donors' samples. This specimen was cultured PBMCs, taken from culture after CMV antigen stimulation. The CDR3 bases are TGTGCCAGCAGCTTAGAAGTTGCGGGAGGCTACGAGCAGTACTTC. It is translated as CASSLEVAGGYEQYF.